This T cell receptor beta chain is from a study of T cell changes during pregnancy in multiple sclerosis. The count of this clone is one. With 6 bases removed from V and 7 bases from J, the gap between germline ends came to 13 bases. CDR3 length: 13 amino acids. Germline V gene sequence: CDR1 MNHEY, CDR2 SMNVEV (reference sequence). The protocol was immunoSEQ multiplex PCR, while the TCRdb copy is restricted to in-frame clones and leaves out a portion. The data hold around 80,000 clones, with 94% observed a single time. This clonotype was obtained from a female donor in good health, enrolled as a control in a pregnancy study. J is TRBJ2-1 and V is TRBV27; D not certain. Sequencing was performed on peripheral blood, taken in the second trimester of pregnancy. As DNA, the CDR3 is TGTGCCAGCAGCCCGGTCCCCTGGAATGAGCAGTTCTTC. Its translation: CASSPVPWNEQFF.